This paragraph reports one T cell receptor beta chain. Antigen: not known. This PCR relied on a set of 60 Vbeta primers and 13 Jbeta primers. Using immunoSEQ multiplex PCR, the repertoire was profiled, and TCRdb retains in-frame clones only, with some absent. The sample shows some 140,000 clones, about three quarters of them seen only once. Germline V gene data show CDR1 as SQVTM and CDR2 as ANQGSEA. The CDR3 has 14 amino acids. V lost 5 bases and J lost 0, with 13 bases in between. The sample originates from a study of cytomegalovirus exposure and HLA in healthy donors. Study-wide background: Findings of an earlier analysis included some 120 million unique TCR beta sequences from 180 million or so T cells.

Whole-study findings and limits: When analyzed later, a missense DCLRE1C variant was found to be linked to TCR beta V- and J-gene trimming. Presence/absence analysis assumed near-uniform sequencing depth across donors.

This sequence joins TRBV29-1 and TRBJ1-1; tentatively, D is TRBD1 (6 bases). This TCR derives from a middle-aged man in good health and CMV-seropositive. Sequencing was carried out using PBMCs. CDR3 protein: CSVNLGHLNTEAFF. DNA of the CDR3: TGCAGCGTTAACCTGGGACATTTGAACACTGAAGCTTTCTTT.